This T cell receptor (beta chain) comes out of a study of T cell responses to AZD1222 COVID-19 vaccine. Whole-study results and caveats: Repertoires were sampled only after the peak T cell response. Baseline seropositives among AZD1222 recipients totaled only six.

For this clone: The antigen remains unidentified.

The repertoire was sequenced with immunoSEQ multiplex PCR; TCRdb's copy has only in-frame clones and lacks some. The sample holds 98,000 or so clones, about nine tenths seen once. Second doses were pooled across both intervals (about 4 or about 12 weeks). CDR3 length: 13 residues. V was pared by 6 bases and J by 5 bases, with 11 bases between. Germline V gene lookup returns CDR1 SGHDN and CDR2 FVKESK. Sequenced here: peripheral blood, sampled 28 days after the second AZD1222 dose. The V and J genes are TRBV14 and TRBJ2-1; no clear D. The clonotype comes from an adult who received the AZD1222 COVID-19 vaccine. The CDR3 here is CASRARGHNEQFF. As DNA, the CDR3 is TGTGCCAGCAGGGCCAGAGGACACAATGAGCAGTTCTTC.